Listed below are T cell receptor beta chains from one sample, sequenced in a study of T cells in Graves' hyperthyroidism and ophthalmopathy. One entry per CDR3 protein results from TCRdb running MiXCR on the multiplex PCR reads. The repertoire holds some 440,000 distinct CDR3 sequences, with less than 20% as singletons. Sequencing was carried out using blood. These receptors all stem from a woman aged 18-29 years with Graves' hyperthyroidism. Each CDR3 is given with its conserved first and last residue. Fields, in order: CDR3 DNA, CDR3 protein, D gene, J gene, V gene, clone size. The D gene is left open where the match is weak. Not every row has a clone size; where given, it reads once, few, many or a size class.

CDR3nt: TGTGCCAGCAGTTTGAGGTCTAGCGGGAGGTCCTACAATGAGCAGTTCTTC; CDR3aa: CASSLRSSGRSYNEQFF; d_gene: TRBD2; j_gene: TRBJ2-1; v_gene: TRBV27; abundance: many
CDR3nt: TGTGCCAGCAGTCCTAGCCCACGGATGAACACTGAAGCTTTCTTT; CDR3aa: CASSPSPRMNTEAFF; d_gene: NA; j_gene: TRBJ1-1; v_gene: TRBV6-1; abundance: many
CDR3nt: TGTGCCAGCAGCCAGAACACGCTCCGACGGACGCAGTATTTT; CDR3aa: CASSQNTLRRTQYF; d_gene: NA; j_gene: TRBJ2-3; v_gene: TRBV12-3/TRBV12-4; abundance: many
CDR3nt: TGTGCCAGCAGTTTATCCCTCCACGGGGAGCTGTTTTTT; CDR3aa: CASSLSLHGELFF; d_gene: NA; j_gene: TRBJ2-2; v_gene: TRBV27; abundance: NA
CDR3nt: TGCGCCAGCAGCCAAATTTGGGACAGGGTCTACAATGAGCAGTTCTTC; CDR3aa: CASSQIWDRVYNEQFF; d_gene: TRBD1; j_gene: TRBJ2-1; v_gene: TRBV4-1; abundance: NA
CDR3nt: TGTGCCAGCAGTTTACGAGGGCCGGGGGAGCAGTTCTTC; CDR3aa: CASSLRGPGEQFF; d_gene: NA; j_gene: TRBJ2-1; v_gene: TRBV12-3/TRBV12-4; abundance: many
CDR3nt: TGTGCCAGCAGTGAAGCTGGCAGGTCAGGTGAGCAGTTCTTC; CDR3aa: CASSEAGRSGEQFF; d_gene: NA; j_gene: TRBJ2-1; v_gene: TRBV6-1; abundance: NA
CDR3nt: TGTGCCAGCAGACCGACTAGCGGGGGGGCAGATACGCAGTATTTT; CDR3aa: CASRPTSGGADTQYF; d_gene: TRBD2; j_gene: TRBJ2-3; v_gene: TRBV7-2; abundance: many
CDR3nt: TGTGCCAGTAGTATAGCGACCGGCCACGAGCAGTACTTC; CDR3aa: CASSIATGHEQYF; d_gene: NA; j_gene: TRBJ2-7; v_gene: TRBV19; abundance: few
CDR3nt: TGCAGCGTTGAAGTGGGACAGGCTCACTATGGCTACACCTTC; CDR3aa: CSVEVGQAHYGYTF; d_gene: TRBD1; j_gene: TRBJ1-2; v_gene: TRBV29-1; abundance: many
CDR3nt: TGTGCTAGTGGTACCCGGGCTAGCGGGTCGAACACCGGGGAGCTGTTTTTT; CDR3aa: CASGTRASGSNTGELFF; d_gene: TRBD2; j_gene: TRBJ2-2; v_gene: TRBV12-5; abundance: many
CDR3nt: TGTGCCAGCAGCCCGCCGGCGGCAGGGAACACTGAAGCTTTCTTT; CDR3aa: CASSPPAAGNTEAFF; d_gene: NA; j_gene: TRBJ1-1; v_gene: TRBV5-6; abundance: NA
CDR3nt: TGCAGTGCCTATAGCGGGGGGTACTACGAGCAGTACTTC; CDR3aa: CSAYSGGYYEQYF; d_gene: TRBD2; j_gene: TRBJ2-7; v_gene: TRBV20-1; abundance: many